Listed here are 11 T cell receptor beta chains from one sample, sequenced in a study of radiation and T cells in renal cell carcinoma. Data came from immunoSEQ multiplex PCR; TCRdb stores just in-frame clones and leaves some out. The repertoire consists of fewer than 25,000 clones, with more than 45% occurring once and the leading ten covering 15% to 20%. Noted treatment: 15 Gy SBRT to primary tumor, nephrectomy 4 weeks later. The specimen comprised tumor tissue, sampled from a patient whose treatment included radiotherapy and nephrectomy. The receptors were sampled from a woman in her 50s with renal cell carcinoma.

This clone has just a few counts. This chain joins TRBV30 and TRBJ2-2; no definite D call. CDR3 size: 11 residues. Germline CDR1 GTSNPN, CDR2 SVGIG (reference sequence). With 7 bases removed from V and 3 bases from J, the gap between germline ends came to 6 bases. The CDR3 region has the DNA TGTGCCTACGACCACACCGGGGAGCTGTTTTTT. This sequence encodes CAYDHTGELFF. The variable domain in full, completed from reference TRBV30 and TRBJ2-2, reads SQTIHQWPATLVQPVGSPLSLECTVEGTSNPNLYWYRQAAGRGLQLLFYSVGIGQISSEVPQNLSASRPQDRQFILSSKKLLLSDSGFYLCAYDHTGELFFGEGSRLTVL.

The rearrangement joins TRBV6-1 to TRBJ1-4; possibly TRBD1 for D (5 bases). CDR1 and CDR2 from the germline V gene are MNHNS and SASEGT. The CDR3 loop spans 16 amino acids. V lost 3 bases, J lost 4 bases, and 15 bases lay in between. The CDR3 here is CASSEAIGGFNEKLFF. The CDR3 region has the DNA TGTGCCAGCAGTGAGGCCATCGGGGGATTTAATGAAAAACTGTTTTTT.

This clone came up a few times. The chain links TRBV4-2 to TRBJ2-7, with D tentatively TRBD2 (5 bases). Trimming shortened V by 4 bases and J by 5 bases, and 9 bases separated the two germline ends. This CDR3 comprises 12 residues. The germline V gene has CDR1 LGHNA and CDR2 YNFKEQ. This chain's CDR3 is CASSPHGDEQYF. The CDR3 DNA reads TGTGCCAGCAGCCCACACGGGGACGAGCAGTACTTC.

The genes are TRBV6-6 and TRBJ2-1; TRBD2 agrees at 8 bases. CDR1 is MNHNY, CDR2 SVGAGI, per germline (reference sequence). Trimming cost V 7 bases and J 2 bases; bases outside gene matches: 7. CDR3 size: 15 residues. DNA of the CDR3: TGTGCCAGCACTCTTAGCGGGGCCGCCTACAATGAGCAGTTCTTC. Its translation: CASTLSGAAYNEQFF.

A few counts support this clone. This rearrangement joins TRBV2 to TRBJ2-1; D is undetermined. Germline CDR1 and CDR2: SNHLY and FYNNEI. With 5 bases removed from V and 6 bases from J, the gap between germline ends came to 8 bases. The CDR3 length is 12 residues. CDR3 DNA: TGTGCCAGCAGTTGGATCGGCAATGAGCAGTTCTTC. As protein: CASSWIGNEQFF.

The chain couples TRBV7-9 to TRBJ1-1, with 9 bases fitting TRBD1. V was pared by 5 bases and J by 1 base, with 5 bases of the junction left unmatched. CDR3 size: 15 residues. Per germline, CDR1 SEHNR and CDR2 FQNEAQ (reference sequence). CDR3 protein: CASSPRGQGNTEAFF. DNA for the CDR3: TGTGCCAGCAGCCCAAGGGGACAGGGGAACACTGAAGCTTTCTTT. Full variable domain (rest looked up from reference TRBV7-9 and TRBJ1-1): DTGVSQNPRHKITKRGQNVTFRCDPISEHNRLYWYRQTLGQGPEFLTYFQNEAQLEKSRLLSDRFSAERPKGSFSTLEIQRTEQGDSAMYLCASSPRGQGNTEAFFGQGTRLTVV.

J is TRBJ1-6 and V is TRBV5-6; 8 bases align to TRBD1. Trimming took 0 bases from V and 9 from J; bases not matched to a gene: 5. Germline lookup yields CDR1 SGHDT and CDR2 YYEEEE. The CDR3 spans 15 residues. CDR3 loop: CASSLADRVGSPLHF. The CDR3 region has the DNA TGTGCCAGCAGCTTGGCGGACAGGGTAGGTTCACCCCTCCACTTT.

The chain combines TRBV7-9 with TRBJ1-5; D is unresolved. The CDR3 extends over 14 amino acids. Trimming removed 1 base at V and 4 bases at J, with 8 bases between. Looked up from germline, CDR1 is SEHNR and CDR2 is FQNEAQ (reference sequence). CDR3 in DNA: TGTGCCAGCAGCTTAGGGGAGGGAAATCAGCCCCAGCATTTT. Protein sequence: CASSLGEGNQPQHF.

In nucleotides, the CDR3 is TGTGCCAGCAGCTACAGGCTGGACGCGGGATACAGGAACACTGAAGCTTTCTTT. This codes for CASSYRLDAGYRNTEAFF. The chain has TRBV7-2 and TRBJ1-1, with D possibly TRBD1 on 5 matching bases. CDR1 SGHTA and CDR2 FQGNSA come from the germline V gene. With 4 bases removed from V and 1 base from J, the gap between germline ends came to 22 bases. CDR3 length: 18 amino acids.

V is TRBV5-1 and J is TRBJ2-3; TRBD2 matches 12 bases. J was trimmed by 7 bases and V by 4 bases; bases with no gene match: 7. CDR3 length: 15 amino acids. CDR1 SGHRS and CDR2 YFSETQ come from the germline V gene. The DNA for the CDR3 is TGCGCCAGCAGCACGACTAGCGGGGGAGGGAATACGCAGTATTTT. Translation: CASSTTSGGGNTQYF.

V gene TRBV5-1 combines with J gene TRBJ2-5, with D possibly matching TRBD2 (5 bases). Germline assignment: CDR1 SGHRS and CDR2 YFSETQ. CDR3 length equals 14 residues. Deletions cut 0 bases from V and 5 bases from J, with 11 bases between. The CDR3 DNA reads TGCGCCAGCAGCTTGGGACTACCTCCGGAGACCCAGTACTTC. It encodes CASSLGLPPETQYF.